Here is one T cell receptor (beta chain) with its context. In this sample, this clone turned up a few times. Its binding antigen is unknown. Base qualities are not at hand, and no much larger clone is one base apart. This record comes from a study of tumour-infiltrating T cells in Burkitt lymphoma (dated by TCRdb to the early 2020s). At the level of the whole study: When TCR repertoire data were correlated with clinical outcome, productive clonality turned out to predict both overall and progression-free survival, independent of established prognosticators, age at diagnosis among them.

The method was the immunoSEQ multiplex PCR assay. Entries here come from immuneACCESS through TCRdb and include only in-frame sequences with V and J called. Some clones fail to appear in such tables; in the studies checked, an unresolved V gene covers under half of the shortfall, and the cause of the remainder is unknown. The sample table shows more than 1,500 clones, and roughly 17% are seen once. 8.9% of the sample rests with the top ten. From a lookup of the germline V gene, CDR1 and CDR2 are SGHTA and FQGTGA. Deletion took 2 bases off V and 7 bases off J, with a span of 8 bases between the germline ends. Including cysteine and phenylalanine, the CDR3 has 12 amino acids. Only the CDR3 DNA is retained, 36 bases long and in frame from the first base.

Sequenced input: tumor tissue. The origin of this receptor is a human donor with diffuse large B-cell lymphoma. The rearranged segments are TRBV7-3 and TRBJ1-1; the D gene is perhaps TRBD1, on 5 matching bases. The sequence in DNA is TGTGCCAGCAGCTTAGTTGGGGGTGAAGCTTTCTTT. It is translated as CASSLVGGEAFF.